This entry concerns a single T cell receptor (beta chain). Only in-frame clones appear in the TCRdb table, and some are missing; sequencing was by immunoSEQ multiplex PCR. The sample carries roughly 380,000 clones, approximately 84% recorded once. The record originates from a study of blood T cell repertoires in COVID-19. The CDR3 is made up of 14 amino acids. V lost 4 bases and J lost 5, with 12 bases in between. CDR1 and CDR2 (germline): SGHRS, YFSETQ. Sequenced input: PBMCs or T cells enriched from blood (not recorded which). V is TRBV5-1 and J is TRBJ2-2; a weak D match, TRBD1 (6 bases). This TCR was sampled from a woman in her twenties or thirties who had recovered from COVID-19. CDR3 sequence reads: CASSPLQGTGELFF. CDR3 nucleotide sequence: TGCGCCAGCAGCCCCCTGCAGGGGACCGGGGAGCTGTTTTTT.